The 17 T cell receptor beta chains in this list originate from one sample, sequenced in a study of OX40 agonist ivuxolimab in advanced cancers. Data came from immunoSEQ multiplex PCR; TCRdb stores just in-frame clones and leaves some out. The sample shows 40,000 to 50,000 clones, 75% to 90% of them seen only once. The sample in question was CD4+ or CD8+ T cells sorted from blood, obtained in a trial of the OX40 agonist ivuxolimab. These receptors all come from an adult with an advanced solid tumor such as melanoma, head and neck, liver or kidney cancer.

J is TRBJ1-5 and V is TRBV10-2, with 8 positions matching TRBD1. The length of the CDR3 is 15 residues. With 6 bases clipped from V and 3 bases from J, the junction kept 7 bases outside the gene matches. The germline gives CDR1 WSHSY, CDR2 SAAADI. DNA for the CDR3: TGCGCCAGCAGCCACGGGACAGGCGTCAATCAGCCCCAGCATTTT. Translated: CASSHGTGVNQPQHF.

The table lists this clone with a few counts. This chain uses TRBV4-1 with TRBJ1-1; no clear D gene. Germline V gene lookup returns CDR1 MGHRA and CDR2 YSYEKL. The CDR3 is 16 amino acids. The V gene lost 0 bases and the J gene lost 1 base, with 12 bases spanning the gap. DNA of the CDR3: TGCGCCAGCAGCCAAGATCAATACAGATGGAACACTGAAGCTTTCTTT. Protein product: CASSQDQYRWNTEAFF.

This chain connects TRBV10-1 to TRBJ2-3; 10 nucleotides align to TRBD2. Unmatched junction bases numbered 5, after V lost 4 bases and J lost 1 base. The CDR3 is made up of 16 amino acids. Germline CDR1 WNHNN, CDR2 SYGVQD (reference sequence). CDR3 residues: CASSAGLAIGTDTQYF. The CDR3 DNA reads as TGCGCCAGCAGTGCGGGACTAGCGATCGGCACAGATACGCAGTATTTT.

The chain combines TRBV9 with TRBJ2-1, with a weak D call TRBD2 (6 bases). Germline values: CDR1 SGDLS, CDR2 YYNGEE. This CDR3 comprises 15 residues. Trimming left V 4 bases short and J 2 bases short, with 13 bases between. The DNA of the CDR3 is TGTGCCAGCAGCCCGAGGGACTGGACCTACAATGAGCAGTTCTTC. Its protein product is CASSPRDWTYNEQFF.

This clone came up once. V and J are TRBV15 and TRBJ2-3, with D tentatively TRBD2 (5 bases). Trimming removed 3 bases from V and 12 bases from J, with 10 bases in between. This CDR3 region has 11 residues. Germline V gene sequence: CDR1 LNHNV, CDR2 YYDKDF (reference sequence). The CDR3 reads CATSSGPGQYF. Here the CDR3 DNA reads TGTGCCACCAGCAGTGGCCCGGGACAGTATTTT.

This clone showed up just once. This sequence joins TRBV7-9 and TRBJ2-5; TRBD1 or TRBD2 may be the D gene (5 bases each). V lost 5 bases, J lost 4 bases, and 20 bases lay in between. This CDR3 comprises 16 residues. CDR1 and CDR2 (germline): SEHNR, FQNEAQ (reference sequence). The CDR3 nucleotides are TGTGCCAGCAGCCCCGGCCCACAAGACGGGACAGAGACCCAGTACTTC. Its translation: CASSPGPQDGTETQYF.

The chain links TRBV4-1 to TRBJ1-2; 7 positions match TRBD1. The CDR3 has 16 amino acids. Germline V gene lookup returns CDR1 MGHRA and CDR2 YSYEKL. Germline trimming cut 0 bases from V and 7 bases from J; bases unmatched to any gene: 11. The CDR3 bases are TGCGCCAGCAGCCAAGATAGGCCCGGGACAGCGTCTGGCTACACCTTC. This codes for CASSQDRPGTASGYTF.

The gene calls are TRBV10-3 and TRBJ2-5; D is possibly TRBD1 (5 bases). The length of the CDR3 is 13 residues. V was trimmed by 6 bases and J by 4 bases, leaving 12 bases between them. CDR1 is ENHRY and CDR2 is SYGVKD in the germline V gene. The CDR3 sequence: CAISPGLGETQYF. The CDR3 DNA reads TGTGCCATCAGCCCAGGGTTGGGAGAGACCCAGTACTTC.

For the CDR3, the DNA is TGTGCCAGCAGCTTAGACGGGACAGTAGTATCACCCCTCCACTTT. It specifies CASSLDGTVVSPLHF. The chain couples TRBV7-2 to TRBJ1-6, with TRBD1 matching 7 bases. Germline CDR1 SGHTA, CDR2 FQGNSA. The CDR3 is 15 residues long. V was pared by 1 base and J by 10 bases, with 7 bases of the junction left unmatched.

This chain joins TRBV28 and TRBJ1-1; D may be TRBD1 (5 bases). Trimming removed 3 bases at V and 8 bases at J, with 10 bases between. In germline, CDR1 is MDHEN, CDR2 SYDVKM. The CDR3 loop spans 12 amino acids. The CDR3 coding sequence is TGTGCCAGCAGTTTCGGGGGGAGGGAAGCTTTCTTT. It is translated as CASSFGGREAFF.

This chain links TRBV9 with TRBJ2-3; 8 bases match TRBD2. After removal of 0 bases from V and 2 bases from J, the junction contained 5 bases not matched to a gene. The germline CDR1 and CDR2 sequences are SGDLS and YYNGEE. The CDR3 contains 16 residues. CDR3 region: CASSVGVAGFTDTQYF. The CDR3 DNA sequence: TGTGCCAGCAGCGTAGGGGTAGCGGGATTCACAGATACGCAGTATTTT.

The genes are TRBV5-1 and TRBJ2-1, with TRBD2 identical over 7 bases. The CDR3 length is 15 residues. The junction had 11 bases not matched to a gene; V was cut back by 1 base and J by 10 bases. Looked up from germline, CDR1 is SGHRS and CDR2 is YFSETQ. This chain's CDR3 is CASSLPGEGRGEQFF. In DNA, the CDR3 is TGCGCCAGCAGCTTGCCCGGTGAGGGGAGGGGAGAGCAGTTCTTC.

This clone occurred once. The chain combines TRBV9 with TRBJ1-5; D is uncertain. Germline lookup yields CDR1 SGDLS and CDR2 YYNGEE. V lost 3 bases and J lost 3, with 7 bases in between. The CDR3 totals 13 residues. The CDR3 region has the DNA TGTGCCAGCAGCGCCGACTTCAATCAGCCCCAGCATTTT. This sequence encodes CASSADFNQPQHF.

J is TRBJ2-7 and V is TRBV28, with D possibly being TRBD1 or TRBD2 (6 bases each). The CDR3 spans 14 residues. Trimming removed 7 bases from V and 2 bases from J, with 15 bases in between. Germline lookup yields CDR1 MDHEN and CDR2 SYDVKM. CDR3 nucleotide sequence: TGTGCCAGCACTAAGGGGGGTTCTGCCTACGAGCAGTACTTC. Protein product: CASTKGGSAYEQYF.

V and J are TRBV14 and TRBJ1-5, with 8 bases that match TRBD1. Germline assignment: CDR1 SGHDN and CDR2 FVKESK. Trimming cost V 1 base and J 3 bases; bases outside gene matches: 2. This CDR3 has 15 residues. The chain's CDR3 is CASSQGQGNNQPQHF. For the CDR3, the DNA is TGTGCCAGCAGCCAAGGACAGGGGAACAATCAGCCCCAGCATTTT. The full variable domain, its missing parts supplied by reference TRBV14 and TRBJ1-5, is EAGVTQFPSHSVIEKGQTVTLRCDPISGHDNLYWYRRVMGKEIKFLLHFVKESKQDESGMPNNRFLAERTGGTYSTLKVQPAELEDSGVYFCASSQGQGNNQPQHFGDGTRLSIL.

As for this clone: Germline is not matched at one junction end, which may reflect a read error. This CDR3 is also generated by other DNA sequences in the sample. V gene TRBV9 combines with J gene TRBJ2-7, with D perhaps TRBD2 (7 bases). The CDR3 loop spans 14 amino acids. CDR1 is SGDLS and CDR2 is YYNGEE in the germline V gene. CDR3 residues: CASSVGGSGYEQYF. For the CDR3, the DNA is TGCGCCAGCAGCGTAGGGGGTAGCGGGTACGAGCAGTACTTC.

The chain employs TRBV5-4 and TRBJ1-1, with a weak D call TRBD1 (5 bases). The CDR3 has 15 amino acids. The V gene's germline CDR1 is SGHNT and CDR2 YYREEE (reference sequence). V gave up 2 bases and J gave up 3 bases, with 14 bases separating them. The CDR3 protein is CASSFGTGVHTEAFF. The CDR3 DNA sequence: TGTGCCAGCAGCTTTGGAACAGGCGTACACACTGAAGCTTTCTTT.